These T cell receptor beta chains were read from a single sample in a study of CD8 T cells in ankylosing spondylitis. TCRdb fed the 5' RACE reads into MiXCR, producing one record per CDR3 protein. The top ten clones hold over 9% of a sample with roughly 130,000 distinct CDR3 sequences, around 7% of them seen once. The sequencing sample was made of blood, either unsorted or a sorted T cell fraction (not recorded which). The receptor source for this set is a male donor with ankylosing spondylitis or in good health (not recorded which). The CDR3 runs from the conserved cysteine through the conserved F or W. D genes are given only for firm matches. Where a row states a size, it is once, few, many or the class of an expanded clone; other rows omit it.

many,TRBD1,TRBJ2-3,TRBV5-1,TGCGCCAGCAGCTCCGGACAGGTCCTTAGCACAGATACGCAGTATTTT,CASSSGQVLSTDTQYF
many,TRBD2,TRBJ2-1,TRBV20-1,TGCAGTGCGCTAGACGGGGGGGTTGAGCAGTTCTTC,CSALDGGVEQFF
many,-,TRBJ1-6,TRBV6-9,TGTGCCAGCAGTTGGCCAGGTGTGGGTTCACCCCTCCACTTT,CASSWPGVGSPLHF
many,-,TRBJ2-7,TRBV5-1,TGCGCCAGCAGCTCAGAGAACTACGAGCAGTACTTC,CASSSENYEQYF
many,TRBD1,TRBJ2-3,TRBV20-1,TGCAGTGCTGAGGACAGGCGACCCACAGATACGCAGTATTTT,CSAEDRRPTDTQYF
many,TRBD2,TRBJ2-7,TRBV19,TGTGCCAGTAGTATTTTAGCGGGGGGCTACGAGCAGTACTTC,CASSILAGGYEQYF
many,-,TRBJ2-1,TRBV19,TGTGCCAGTAGTATATTTAGGCCGGACGCCTACAATGAGCAGTTCTTC,CASSIFRPDAYNEQFF
many,TRBD1,TRBJ2-5,TRBV9,TGTGCCAGCAGCGTCGACAGGGAAGAGACCCAGTACTTC,CASSVDREETQYF
many,TRBD1,TRBJ2-3,TRBV9,TGTGCCAGCAGCCTGGGGACAGGGGCTTCCACAGATACGCAGTATTTT,CASSLGTGASTDTQYF
many,-,TRBJ1-2,TRBV12-3/TRBV12-4,TGTGCCAGCAGTTTCAGTGTTGGCTACACCTTC,CASSFSVGYTF
many,-,TRBJ2-2,TRBV5-6,TGTGCCAGCAGCTTTACTAGCTACACCGGGGAGCTGTTTTTT,CASSFTSYTGELFF
few,-,TRBJ2-2,TRBV3-1,TGTGCCAGCAGCCGAGGACAGAATGGGGAGCTGTTTTTT,CASSRGQNGELFF
many,TRBD2,TRBJ2-7,TRBV29-1,TGCAGCGTTGTGACGGGACTAGAATACGAGCAGTACTTC,CSVVTGLEYEQYF
many,TRBD2,TRBJ2-1,TRBV7-9,TGTGCCAGCAGCCCAGAATCCGGGACTAGCTCCTACAATGAGCAGTTCTTC,CASSPESGTSSYNEQFF
many,TRBD2,TRBJ2-3,TRBV20-1,TGCAGTGGACGGACTAGCGGGGTGCGGTTTACAGATACGCAGTATTTT,CSGRTSGVRFTDTQYF
many,-,TRBJ1-4,TRBV25-1,TGTGCCAGCAGTGAAATTCCCCCCAACGTGGGGGCGACTAATGAAAAACTGTTTTTT,CASSEIPPNVGATNEKLFF
many,TRBD2,TRBJ2-1,TRBV5-1,TGCGCCAGCAGAATTGCTAGCGGGTTCCTCAATGAGCAGTTCTTC,CASRIASGFLNEQFF
many,-,TRBJ2-7,TRBV5-1,TGCGCCAGCAGCCCGGACGTCAGTATCTACGAGCAGTACTTC,CASSPDVSIYEQYF
many,-,TRBJ2-5,TRBV20-1,TGCAGTGCCGGGAGAGGGGAAGAGACCCAGTACTTC,CSAGRGEETQYF
many,-,TRBJ2-7,TRBV7-2,TGTGCCAGCAGCTTAGTGGGAGGCGCTTCCTACGAGCAGTACTTC,CASSLVGGASYEQYF
many,-,TRBJ1-1,TRBV5-6,TGTGCCAGTTCCAGGTCTGTTGAAACTGAAGCTTTCTTT,CASSRSVETEAFF
many,-,TRBJ2-1,TRBV2,TGTGCCAGCAGTGACAGGGTCAATGAGCAGTTCTTC,CASSDRVNEQFF
-,TRBD2,TRBJ2-5,TRBV11-2,TGTGCCAGCAGCTCCCAGCGGGGGCCCCAAGAGACCCAGTACTTC,CASSSQRGPQETQYF
few,-,TRBJ1-5,TRBV20-1,TGCAGTGCTAGAGGGAGGGAGGCAGGGGGCAATCAGCCCCAGCATTTT,CSARGREAGGNQPQHF
many,-,TRBJ2-7,TRBV20-1,TGCAGTGCCCCACCAGGGACCGAGCAGTACTTC,CSAPPGTEQYF
many,-,TRBJ2-3,TRBV20-1,TGCAGTGCCGAAACAGATACGCAGTATTTT,CSAETDTQYF
-,-,TRBJ2-4,TRBV5-4,TGTGCCAGCAGCCCTGTTGGCACCGCCAAAAACATTCAGTACTTC,CASSPVGTAKNIQYF
many,-,TRBJ1-2,TRBV7-9,TGTGCCAGCAGCTTGGTTTACAATGGCTACACCTTC,CASSLVYNGYTF
many,-,TRBJ2-7,TRBV28,TGTGCCAGCAGTTTACCGGGACCGATCTCCTACGAGCAGTACTTC,CASSLPGPISYEQYF
many,TRBD1,TRBJ2-3,TRBV18,TGTGCCAGCTCACAGAGGGACAGGGTTTCTTCAGATACGCAGTATTTT,CASSQRDRVSSDTQYF
many,-,TRBJ2-1,TRBV12-3/TRBV12-4,TGTGCCAGCAGTTCCGGACACAATGAGCAGTTCTTC,CASSSGHNEQFF
few,-,TRBJ2-6,TRBV28,TGTGCCAGCAGTTTGTTACCAGACAGGGCCAACGTCCTGACTTTC,CASSLLPDRANVLTF
many,TRBD1,TRBJ2-1,TRBV5-1,TGCGCCAGCAGCGGAGACAGGGGTGAGCAGTTCTTC,CASSGDRGEQFF